This T cell receptor beta chain was recorded in a study of tissue T cells after allogeneic stem cell transplantation. The CDR3 loop spans 17 amino acids. After removal of 5 bases from V and 1 base from J, the junction contained 2 bases not matched to a gene. Germline lookup yields CDR1 MDHEN and CDR2 SYDVKM. Autopsy tissues included GI tract, liver, skin and lymphoid organs. The protocol was immunoSEQ multiplex PCR, while the TCRdb copy is restricted to in-frame clones and leaves out a portion. The sample includes thousands of clones, roughly three fifths of them seen just once. On this clone itself: Its antigen is unidentified.

Study-level points and caveats: Some tissue clones might be persisting host cells; their alloreactivity or antigen specificity was not determined. Sampling depth was limited, and the cohort was small and clinically varied. In patients and mice, blood and spleen missed much of tissue repertoire.

The chain links TRBV28 to TRBJ2-6; TRBD2 aligns across 13 bases. The sample in question was tissue from the jejunum, obtained at autopsy. This TCR derives from a male donor at least 60 years old with lung cancer. This CDR3 reads CASSRLAGGSGANVLTF. DNA for the CDR3: TGTGCCAGCAGTCGACTAGCGGGAGGTTCTGGGGCCAACGTCCTGACTTTC.